The rows below give T cell receptor beta chains drawn from one sample of a study of blood T cells in healthy people across ages. TCRdb reprocessed the 5' RACE reads via MiXCR and lists one record per CDR3 protein. The sample shows roughly 2 million distinct CDR3 sequences, about 49% of them seen only once. The sequencing sample was made of blood. These receptors originate from a woman aged 35 to 49 in good health. Each CDR3 is given without its conserved first and last residue. Each record gives: V gene, J gene, D gene, CDR3 protein. D genes are given only for firm matches.

TRBV6-5,TRBJ2-1,TRBD2,ASRPTGSGVREF
TRBV6-5,TRBJ2-7,-,ASRRVQGNEQY
TRBV20-1,TRBJ1-5,-,SARDGQVGGGRPQH
TRBV18,TRBJ2-1,TRBD2,ASSPAGTSNEQF
TRBV18,TRBJ1-2,TRBD1,ASSERQGGYGYT
TRBV2,TRBJ2-7,-,ASSEAGEAYEQY
TRBV7-2,TRBJ2-7,-,ASSLGPARSYYEQY
TRBV28,TRBJ2-7,-,ASSVSGYEQY
TRBV6-5,TRBJ1-2,-,ASSYSKTNGYT
TRBV6-2/TRBV6-3,TRBJ2-1,TRBD1,ASSYSAWTGVEQF
TRBV7-2,TRBJ2-1,TRBD2,AIIGGGAGSYNEQF
TRBV7-2,TRBJ2-1,-,ASSPEGTGYYNEQF
TRBV28,TRBJ2-7,TRBD1,ASSSIDRGPDEQY
TRBV20-1,TRBJ2-7,TRBD1,SARGRGLSYEQY
TRBV7-2,TRBJ2-5,-,ASSLGQQGLETQY
TRBV6-5,TRBJ2-7,-,ASRRTDSSYEQY
TRBV27,TRBJ2-5,-,ASSLSAGYQETQY
TRBV11-2,TRBJ2-7,-,ASSLRGGGYEQY
TRBV6-2/TRBV6-3,TRBJ1-2,-,ASSYHGAEANYGYT
TRBV10-3,TRBJ2-6,TRBD2,ATGGAGANVLT
TRBV7-2,TRBJ2-3,TRBD2,ASSFSRGARDTQY
TRBV7-9,TRBJ1-5,TRBD1,ASSETGTASQPQH
TRBV20-1,TRBJ1-2,TRBD1,SARPGTDYGYT
TRBV12-3/TRBV12-4,TRBJ2-3,-,ASSGIPIADTQY
TRBV7-9,TRBJ2-7,TRBD2,ASSTQRGVREQY
TRBV5-1,TRBJ2-3,-,ASSPGLASRTDTRY
TRBV29-1,TRBJ2-7,TRBD1,SVEDLRDSSYEQY
TRBV7-9,TRBJ2-1,TRBD2,ASSLKGLAGTYNEQF
TRBV5-1,TRBJ2-5,-,ASSLDPSDRQETQY
TRBV27,TRBJ2-1,TRBD2,ASSLRPSGGEHEQF
TRBV3-1,TRBJ2-1,TRBD2,ASSQDGLAGEDEQF
TRBV11-1,TRBJ2-1,-,ASSLRRGPNNEQF
TRBV5-1,TRBJ2-1,TRBD2,ASSLSGGFQETQF
TRBV28,TRBJ2-5,-,ASTSLDDIQETQY
TRBV27,TRBJ2-7,TRBD2,ASRAAGGIYEQY
TRBV2,TRBJ1-2,TRBD1,ASSEGTVYGYT
TRBV27,TRBJ2-3,-,ASTSGDVVDTQY
TRBV27,TRBJ2-1,TRBD2,ASSLYGGGTYNEQF
TRBV28,-,TRBD1,ASTSYGTGEDEQY